This TCR beta chain emerged from a study of shared clonotypes between healthy human individuals. This clone was seen only once. Germline V gene lookup returns CDR1 DFQATT and CDR2 SNEGSKA (reference sequence). This CDR3 is built from 11 residues. Trimming cost V 3 bases and J 10 bases, with 10 bases left between them. The assay was immunoSEQ multiplex PCR, and TCRdb's table has in-frame clones only and misses some. The sample has 1.5 million to 1.9 million clones, approximately 98% seen once; the top ten hold around 0.47%. The rearrangement links TRBV20-1 to TRBJ2-1; D is possibly TRBD2 (6 bases). The source material was naive CD4+ T cells sorted from blood. The subset: CD45RA+ positively selected. This clonotype was obtained from a man aged 25-45 years in good health. The CDR3, as DNA: TGCAGTGCTAGGTCCGCGGGGGAGCAGTTCTTC. This sequence encodes CSARSAGEQFF.